This T cell receptor beta chain was recorded in a study of metastatic and nonmetastatic thyroid tumors. Overall study context: Repertoires from blood and tumor or nodule tissue of malignant and benign thyroid patients were compared. Regarding the study as a whole: The reported finding was significantly higher TCR beta diversity in malignant thyroid tumors relative to benign nodules, in blood and tumor.

The sample holds many counts of this clone. Its antigen is as yet unknown. Authors' methods: Construction of a distant-metastasis classifier for papillary thyroid cancer relied on CDR3 differences across clinicopathological groups. TCRdb reprocessed the PCR reads using MiXCR. TCRdb's processing, not the authors' own work, is the source of the V and J calls. This sample has around 19,000 clones; about 24% occur once, and the top ten carry 6.4%. Prior to thyroid surgery, none of the patients had received any treatment. The CDR3 covers 13 residues. CDR1 is SNHLY, CDR2 FYNNEI, per germline. Trimming took off 7 bases at V and 1 base at J, with 10 bases between the two ends.

The TCR originated in a female donor with papillary thyroid cancer or a benign thyroid nodule (not recorded which). Some clones in this sample may be carry-over from other donors' samples. This sequence joins TRBV2 and TRBJ1-1; maybe TRBD1 (5 bases). The sequenced sample was tumor tissue. The DNA of the CDR3 is TGTGCCAGCAATAGAGACAGGAACACTGAAGCTTTCTTT. Protein sequence: CASNRDRNTEAFF.